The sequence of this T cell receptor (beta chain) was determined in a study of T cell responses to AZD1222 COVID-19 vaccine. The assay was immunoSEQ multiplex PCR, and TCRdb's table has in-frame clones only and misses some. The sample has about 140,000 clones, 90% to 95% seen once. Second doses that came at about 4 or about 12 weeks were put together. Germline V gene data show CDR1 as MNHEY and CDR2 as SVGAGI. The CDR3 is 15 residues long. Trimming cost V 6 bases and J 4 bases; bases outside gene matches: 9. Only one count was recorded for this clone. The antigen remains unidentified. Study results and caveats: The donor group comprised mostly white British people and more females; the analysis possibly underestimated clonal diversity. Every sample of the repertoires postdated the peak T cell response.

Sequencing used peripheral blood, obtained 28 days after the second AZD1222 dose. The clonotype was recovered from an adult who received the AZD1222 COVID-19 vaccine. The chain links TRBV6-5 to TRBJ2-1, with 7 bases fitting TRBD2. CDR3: CASRNWASGYNEQFF. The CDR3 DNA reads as TGTGCCAGCAGAAACTGGGCTAGCGGATACAATGAGCAGTTCTTC.